This entry lists 3 T cell receptor beta chains sequenced from one sample in a study of T cells in women clearing cervical HPV infection. The method was immunoSEQ multiplex PCR; TCRdb's version includes in-frame clones alone and lacks a portion of them. Recorded here are 40,000 or so clones; the top ten clones represent roughly 5.2%. Sequences were obtained from blood buffy coat. Receptors were obtained from a woman between 18 and 70 years old with a cervical HPV16 infection that either progressed to CIN3+ or cleared (not recorded which).

To note about this clone: The read finishes 3 residues shy of the CDR3 end, and the germline J gene is used to complete it. The gene calls are TRBV2 and TRBJ2-7, with D possibly matching TRBD1 (6 bases). The CDR3 sequence is 15 residues long. Trimming stripped 6 bases from V and 2 bases from J, with 17 bases between. Germline V gene sequence: CDR1 SNHLY, CDR2 FYNNEI. The CDR3 loop reads CASSPLDSQTYEQYF. The CDR3 bases that were read are TGTGCCAGCAGCCCTCTGGACAGCCAAACCTACGAG.

Regarding this clone: The read is 3 residues too short to cover the CDR3 end, so that end is filled in from the germline J gene. The chain has TRBV11-3 and TRBJ2-7; TRBD1 might be the D (6 bases). The V end lost 5 bases, the J end lost 2 bases, and 16 bases lay between the germline ends. This CDR3 spans 15 amino acids. In germline, CDR1 is SGHNT, CDR2 YENEEA. CDR3 region: CASSRGSGAPYEQYF. CDR3 DNA, as far as it was read: TGTGCCAGCAGCCGAGGTTCAGGGGCCCCCTACGAG.

As concerns this clone: The read finishes 3 residues shy of the CDR3 end, and the germline J gene is used to complete it. The V and J genes are TRBV6-1 and TRBJ2-3; D remains unclear. The V end lost 4 bases, the J end lost 4 bases, and 15 bases lay between the germline ends. Germline V gene data show CDR1 as MNHNS and CDR2 as SASEGT. The CDR3 extends over 15 amino acids. The CDR3 here is CASSVGASLSDTQYF. Partial CDR3 DNA: TGTGCCAGCAGTGTCGGTGCTAGTCTTTCAGATACG.